In this sample, the clone carrying this T cell receptor (beta chain) turned up a few times. What it binds is unknown. Construction of the TCR beta libraries employed iRepertoire HTBI primers in conjunction with Arm-PCR of CDR3 regions. TCRdb ran MiXCR on the multiplex PCR reads and lists one entry per CDR3 protein. The sample consists of approximately 480,000 distinct CDR3 sequences, under 20% of them appearing once. The data derive from a study of regulatory T cells in long-lasting Graves disease. Noted time point: newly diagnosed GD, antithyroid drugs for less than 3 months. RNA from PBMCs was the source of the TCR library. American Thyroid Association guidelines were used to diagnose Graves' disease. The CDR3 runs 12 residues. The germline CDR1 and CDR2 sequences are DFQATT and SNEGSKA (reference sequence). V was pared by 6 bases and J by 0 bases, with 9 bases between. Broader study findings: Persistent disease exhibited a predilection for TRBV28, TRBJ1-2 and TRBJ2-5.

These same records also appear under a second study, on T cells in Graves' hyperthyroidism and ophthalmopathy.

J is TRBJ2-7 and V is TRBV20-1; a possible D gene is TRBD2 (5 bases). This receptor was obtained from a man aged 35 to 55 with Graves disease. The specimen comprised peripheral blood mononuclear cells (PBMCs), sampled at new diagnosis, from a patient treated with antithyroid drugs. CDR3 DNA sequence: TGCAGTGCAGTGGGGAGCTCCTACGAGCAGTACTTC. Encoded protein: CSAVGSSYEQYF.